This T cell receptor (beta chain) was identified in a study of cytomegalovirus exposure and HLA in healthy donors. PCR used 60 Vbeta primers and 13 Jbeta primers. Using immunoSEQ multiplex PCR, the repertoire was profiled, and TCRdb retains in-frame clones only, with some absent. This sample has around 210,000 clones; roughly 78% occur once, and the top ten carry approximately 0.49%. The CDR3 length is 14 residues. V lost 8 bases to trimming and J lost 3 bases; unmatched junction nucleotides: 7. Germline-derived CDR1 and CDR2 are MNHNS and SASEGT. Study-level points and caveats: Sequencing probably produced one cluster of sequence variants that were highly shared.

Comment on this clone: Its target is unknown.

The source material was PBMCs. The TCR originated in a boy younger than 18 in good health and CMV-seronegative. V gene TRBV6-1 combines with J gene TRBJ2-7; 10 nucleotides line up with TRBD2. CDR3 in amino acids: CASAWEREGYEQYF. CDR3 sequence (DNA): TGTGCCAGCGCCTGGGAGCGGGAGGGCTACGAGCAGTACTTC.